This entry describes one T cell receptor beta chain. Profiling relied on immunoSEQ multiplex PCR, and the TCRdb table lists in-frame clones only, not all of them. The sample includes about 170,000 clones, roughly 80% seen only once; the top ten take approximately 7%. From germline, CDR1 is ENHRY and CDR2 SYGVKD. This CDR3 region has 13 residues. V lost 11 bases, J lost 3 bases, and 4 bases stayed unmatched. The data stem from a study of blood T cell repertoires in COVID-19. Sequenced: peripheral blood. V is TRBV10-3 and J is TRBJ2-6; 7 bases agree with TRBD2. The TCR sequence derives from a woman in her thirties or forties with COVID-19, enrolled during active disease. CDR3 in DNA: TGTGCCGCAACGGGAGGTGGGGCCAACGTCCTGACTTTC. It is translated as CAATGGGANVLTF.